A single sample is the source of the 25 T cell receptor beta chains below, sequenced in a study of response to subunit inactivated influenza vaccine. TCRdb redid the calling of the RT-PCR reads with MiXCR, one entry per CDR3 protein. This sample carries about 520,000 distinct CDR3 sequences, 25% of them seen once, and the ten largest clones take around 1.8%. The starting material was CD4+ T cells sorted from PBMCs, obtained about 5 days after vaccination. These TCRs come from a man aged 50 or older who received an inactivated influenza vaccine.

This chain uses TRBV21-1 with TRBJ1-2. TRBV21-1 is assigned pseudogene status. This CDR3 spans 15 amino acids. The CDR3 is CASSNGRATSSGYTF. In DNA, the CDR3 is TGTGCCAGCAGCAATGGCAGGGCTACTTCTAGCGGCTACACCTTC.

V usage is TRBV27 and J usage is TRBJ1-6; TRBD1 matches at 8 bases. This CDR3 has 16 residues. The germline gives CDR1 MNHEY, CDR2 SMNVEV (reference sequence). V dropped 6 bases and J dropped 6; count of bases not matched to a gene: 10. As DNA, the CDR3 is TGTGCCAGCAGCGCGACCGACAGGGGAGGTAATTCACCCCTCCACTTT. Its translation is CASSATDRGGNSPLHF.

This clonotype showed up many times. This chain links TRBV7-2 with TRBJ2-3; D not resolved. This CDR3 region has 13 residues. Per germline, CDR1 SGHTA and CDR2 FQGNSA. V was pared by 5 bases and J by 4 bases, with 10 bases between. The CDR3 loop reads CASSPRKADTQYF. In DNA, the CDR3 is TGTGCCAGCAGCCCTAGAAAGGCAGATACGCAGTATTTT.

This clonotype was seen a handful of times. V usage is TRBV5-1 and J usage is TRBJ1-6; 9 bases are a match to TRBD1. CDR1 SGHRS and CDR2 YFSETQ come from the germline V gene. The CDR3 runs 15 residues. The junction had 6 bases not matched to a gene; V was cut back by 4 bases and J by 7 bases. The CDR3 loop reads CASSDGTGWNSPLHF. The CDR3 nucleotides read TGCGCCAGCAGCGACGGGACAGGGTGGAATTCACCCCTCCACTTT. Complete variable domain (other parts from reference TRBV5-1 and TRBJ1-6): KAGVTQTPRYLIKTRGQQVTLSCSPISGHRSVSWYQQTPGQGLQFLFEYFSETQRNKGNFPGRFSGRQFSNSRSEMNVSTLELGDSALYLCASSDGTGWNSPLHFGNGTRLTVT.

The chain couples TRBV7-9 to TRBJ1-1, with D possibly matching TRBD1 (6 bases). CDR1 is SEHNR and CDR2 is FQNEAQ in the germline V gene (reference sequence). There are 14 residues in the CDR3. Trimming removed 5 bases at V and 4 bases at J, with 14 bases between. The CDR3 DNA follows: TGTGCCAGCAGCACCACAGGGAGTCGCACTGAAGCTTTCTTT. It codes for CASSTTGSRTEAFF. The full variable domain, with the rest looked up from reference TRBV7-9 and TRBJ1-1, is DTGVSQNPRHKITKRGQNVTFRCDPISEHNRLYWYRQTLGQGPEFLTYFQNEAQLEKSRLLSDRFSAERPKGSFSTLEIQRTEQGDSAMYLCASSTTGSRTEAFFGQGTRLTVV.

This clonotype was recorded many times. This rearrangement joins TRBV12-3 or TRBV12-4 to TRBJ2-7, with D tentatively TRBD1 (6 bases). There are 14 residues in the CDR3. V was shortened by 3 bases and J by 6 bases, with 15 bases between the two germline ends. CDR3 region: CASSFSTGKGEQYF. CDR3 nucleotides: TGTGCCAGCAGTTTCTCGACAGGAAAAGGCGAGCAGTACTTC.

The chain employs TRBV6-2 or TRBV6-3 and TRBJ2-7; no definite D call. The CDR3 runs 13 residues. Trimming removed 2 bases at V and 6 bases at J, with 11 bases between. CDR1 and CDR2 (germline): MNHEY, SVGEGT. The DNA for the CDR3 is TGTGCCAGCAGTTACCTACACACCATCGAGCAGTACTTC. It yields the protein CASSYLHTIEQYF.

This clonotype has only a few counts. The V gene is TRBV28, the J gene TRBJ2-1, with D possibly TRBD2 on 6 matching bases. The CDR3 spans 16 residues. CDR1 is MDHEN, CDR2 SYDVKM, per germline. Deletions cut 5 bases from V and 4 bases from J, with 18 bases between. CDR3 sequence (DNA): TGTGCCAGCAGTCCACCGGAAGAGGGACTTTACAATGAGCAGTTCTTC. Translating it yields CASSPPEEGLYNEQFF.

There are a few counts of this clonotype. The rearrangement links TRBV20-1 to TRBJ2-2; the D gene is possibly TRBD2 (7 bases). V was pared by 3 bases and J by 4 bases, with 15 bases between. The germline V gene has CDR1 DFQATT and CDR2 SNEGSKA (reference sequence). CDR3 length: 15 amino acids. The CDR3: CSASPGGWGTGELFF. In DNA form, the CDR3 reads TGCAGTGCTAGCCCGGGGGGCTGGGGCACCGGGGAGCTGTTTTTT.

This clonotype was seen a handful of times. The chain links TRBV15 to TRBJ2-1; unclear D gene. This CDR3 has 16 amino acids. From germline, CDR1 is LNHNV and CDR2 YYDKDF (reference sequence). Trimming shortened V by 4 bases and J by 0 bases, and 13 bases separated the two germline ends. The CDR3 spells CATSTGLPSSYNEQFF. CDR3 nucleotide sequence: TGTGCCACCAGCACGGGTTTACCTTCCTCCTACAATGAGCAGTTCTTC.

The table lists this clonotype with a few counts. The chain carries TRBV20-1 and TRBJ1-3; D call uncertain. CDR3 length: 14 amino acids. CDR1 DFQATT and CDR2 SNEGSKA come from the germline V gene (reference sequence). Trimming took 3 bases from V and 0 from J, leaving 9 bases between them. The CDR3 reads CSASKGLSGNTIYF. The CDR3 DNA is TGCAGTGCTAGTAAGGGTCTCTCTGGAAACACCATATATTTT.

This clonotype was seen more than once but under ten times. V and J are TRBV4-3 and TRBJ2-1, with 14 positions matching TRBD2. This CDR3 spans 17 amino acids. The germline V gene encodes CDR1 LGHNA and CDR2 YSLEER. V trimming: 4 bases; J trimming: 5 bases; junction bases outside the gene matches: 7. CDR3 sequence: CASSPSTSGRANNEQFF. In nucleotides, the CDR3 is TGCGCCAGCAGCCCTTCGACTAGCGGGAGGGCGAACAATGAGCAGTTCTTC.

The CDR3 sequence: CSVEGGTDEKLFF. The CDR3 region has the DNA TGCAGCGTCGAGGGCGGGACTGATGAAAAACTGTTTTTT. The rearrangement uses TRBV29-1 and TRBJ1-4; tentative D call: TRBD1 (5 bases). V was shortened by 6 bases and J by 6 bases, with 14 bases between the two germline ends. The CDR3 covers 13 residues. The V gene's germline CDR1 is SQVTM and CDR2 ANQGSEA.

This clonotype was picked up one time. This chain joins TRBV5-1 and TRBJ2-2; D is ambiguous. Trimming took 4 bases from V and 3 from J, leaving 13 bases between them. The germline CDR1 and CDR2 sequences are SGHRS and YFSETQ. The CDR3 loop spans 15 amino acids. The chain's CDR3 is CASSRMEMDTGELFF. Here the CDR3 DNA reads TGCGCCAGCAGCCGCATGGAGATGGACACCGGGGAGCTGTTTTTT.

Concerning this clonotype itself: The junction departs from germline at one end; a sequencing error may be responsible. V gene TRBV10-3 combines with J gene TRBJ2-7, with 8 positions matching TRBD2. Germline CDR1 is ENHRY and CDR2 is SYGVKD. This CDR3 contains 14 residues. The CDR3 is CAIRDPGRDYEQYF. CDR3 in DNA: TGTGCCATCCGTGACCCCGGGAGGGACTACGAGCAGTACTTC.

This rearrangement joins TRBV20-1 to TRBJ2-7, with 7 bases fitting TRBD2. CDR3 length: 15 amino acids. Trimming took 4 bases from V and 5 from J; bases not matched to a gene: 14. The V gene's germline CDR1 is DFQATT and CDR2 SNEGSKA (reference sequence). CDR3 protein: CSATLGTTVTHEQYF. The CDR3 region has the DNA TGCAGTGCTACACTCGGGACTACTGTAACTCACGAGCAGTACTTC.

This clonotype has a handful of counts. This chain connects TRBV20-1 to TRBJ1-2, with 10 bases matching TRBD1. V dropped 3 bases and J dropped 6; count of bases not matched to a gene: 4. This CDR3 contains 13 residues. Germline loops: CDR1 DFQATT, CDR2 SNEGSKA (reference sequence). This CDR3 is CSASDRGLNGYTF. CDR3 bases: TGCAGTGCTAGCGACAGGGGGCTGAATGGCTACACCTTC.

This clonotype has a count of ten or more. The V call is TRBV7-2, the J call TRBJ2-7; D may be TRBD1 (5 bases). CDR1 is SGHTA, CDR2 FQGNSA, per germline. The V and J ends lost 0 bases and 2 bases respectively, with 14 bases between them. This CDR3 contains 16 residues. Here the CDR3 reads CASSLAGVKGTYEQYF. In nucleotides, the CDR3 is TGTGCCAGCAGCTTAGCAGGGGTTAAGGGCACCTACGAGCAGTACTTC.

CDR3 DNA sequence: TGTGCCAGCAGAAGAGAGGGCTCTGGAAACACCATATATTTT. This translates into CASRREGSGNTIYF. This rearrangement joins TRBV25-1 to TRBJ1-3; no reliable D call. Germline CDR1 is MGHDK and CDR2 is SYGVNS. The V and J ends lost 6 bases and 0 bases respectively, with 9 bases between them. The CDR3 consists of 14 residues.

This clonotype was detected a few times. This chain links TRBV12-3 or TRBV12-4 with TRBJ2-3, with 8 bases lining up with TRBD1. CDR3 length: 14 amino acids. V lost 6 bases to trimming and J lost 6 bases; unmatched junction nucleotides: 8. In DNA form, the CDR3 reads TGTGCCAGCAGCCGAGGACAGGGCGGGGATACGCAGTATTTT. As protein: CASSRGQGGDTQYF.

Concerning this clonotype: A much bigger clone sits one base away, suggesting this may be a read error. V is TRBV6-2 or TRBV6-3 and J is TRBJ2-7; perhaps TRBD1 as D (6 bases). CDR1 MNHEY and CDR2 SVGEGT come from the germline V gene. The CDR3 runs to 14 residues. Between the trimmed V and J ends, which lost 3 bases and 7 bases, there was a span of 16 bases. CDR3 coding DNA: TGTGCCAGCAGTTATCTAGGACAGTCCAAAGAGCAGTACTTC. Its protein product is CASSYLGQSKEQYF.

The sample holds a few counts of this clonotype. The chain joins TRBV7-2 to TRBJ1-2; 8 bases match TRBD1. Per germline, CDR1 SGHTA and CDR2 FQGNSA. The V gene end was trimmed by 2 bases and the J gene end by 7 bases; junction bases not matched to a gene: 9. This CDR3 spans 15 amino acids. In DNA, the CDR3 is TGTGCCAGCAGCTTAAATATAGCAGGGGGCGGTGGCTACACCTTC. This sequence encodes CASSLNIAGGGGYTF.

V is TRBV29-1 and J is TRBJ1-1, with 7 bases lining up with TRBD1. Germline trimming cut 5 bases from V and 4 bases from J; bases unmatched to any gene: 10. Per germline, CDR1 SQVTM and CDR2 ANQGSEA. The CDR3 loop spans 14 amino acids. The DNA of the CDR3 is TGCAGCGTTAGGCAGGGGGGAAGTGGCACTGAAGCTTTCTTT. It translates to CSVRQGGSGTEAFF.

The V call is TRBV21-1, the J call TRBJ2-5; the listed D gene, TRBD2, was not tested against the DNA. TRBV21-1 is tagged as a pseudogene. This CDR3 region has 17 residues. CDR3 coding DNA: TGTGCCAGCAGCAAACGGTCGTTCAGGGCCTTCCAAGAGACCCAGTACTTC. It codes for CASSKRSFRAFQETQYF.

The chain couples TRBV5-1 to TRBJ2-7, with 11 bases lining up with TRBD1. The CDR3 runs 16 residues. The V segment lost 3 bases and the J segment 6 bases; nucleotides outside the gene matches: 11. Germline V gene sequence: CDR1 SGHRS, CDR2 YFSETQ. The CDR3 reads CASSSSTLGTGGEQYF. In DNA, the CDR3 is TGCGCCAGCAGCTCCTCAACGCTCGGGACAGGGGGCGAGCAGTACTTC.